Included here is one T cell receptor beta chain sequence, with context. Its target is unknown. Tumor tissue was taken before any definitive surgery or chemotherapy was given. This sample is part of a study of high-grade serous ovarian cancer treatment subgroups. The overall study: Mean per sample: approximately 13,000 reads, more than 6,500 unique TCR beta rearrangements.

Study findings and constraints: Higher neoantigen levels went with greater TCR clonal relatedness. Tumors within one patient showed repertoire similarity of roughly 0.1 to 0.8. Only CDR3 was analyzed; CDR1 and CDR2 were not.

Clones were sequenced by immunoSEQ multiplex PCR, and TCRdb holds only the in-frame ones, with some missing. The sample consists of roughly 12,000 clones, 75% to 90% of them appearing once. Germline CDR1 and CDR2: WSHSY and SAAADI. The germline V and J ends were trimmed by 2 bases and 2 bases, with 9 bases remaining between them. The CDR3 consists of 14 residues. This sequence was found in a human donor with high-grade serous ovarian cancer. Source material: tumor tissue. The genes are TRBV10-2 and TRBJ1-1; D gene uncertain. The CDR3 here is CASSEVIGNTEAFF. The CDR3 coding sequence is TGCGCCAGCAGTGAGGTCATTGGAAACACTGAAGCTTTCTTT.